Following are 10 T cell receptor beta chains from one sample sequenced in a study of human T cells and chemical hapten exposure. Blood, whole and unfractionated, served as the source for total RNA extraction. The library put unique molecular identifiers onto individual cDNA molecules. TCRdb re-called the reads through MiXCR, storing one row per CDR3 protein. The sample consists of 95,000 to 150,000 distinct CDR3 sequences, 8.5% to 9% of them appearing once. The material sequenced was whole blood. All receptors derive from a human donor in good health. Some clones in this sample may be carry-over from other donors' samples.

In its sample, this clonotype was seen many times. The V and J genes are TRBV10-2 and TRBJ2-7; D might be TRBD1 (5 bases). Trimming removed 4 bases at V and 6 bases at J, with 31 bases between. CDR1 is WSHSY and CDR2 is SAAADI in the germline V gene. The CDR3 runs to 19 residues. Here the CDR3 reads CASSGRGQNLPVTYGEQYF. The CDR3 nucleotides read TGCGCCAGCAGTGGAAGGGGTCAGAATCTCCCTGTCACCTACGGCGAGCAGTACTTC.

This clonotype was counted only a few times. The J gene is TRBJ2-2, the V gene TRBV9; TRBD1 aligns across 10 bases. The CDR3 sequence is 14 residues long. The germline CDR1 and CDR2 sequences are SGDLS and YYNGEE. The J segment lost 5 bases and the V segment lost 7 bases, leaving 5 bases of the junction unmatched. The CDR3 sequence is CASGGTGVTGELFF. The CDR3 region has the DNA TGTGCCAGCGGGGGGACAGGGGTTACCGGGGAGCTGTTTTTT.

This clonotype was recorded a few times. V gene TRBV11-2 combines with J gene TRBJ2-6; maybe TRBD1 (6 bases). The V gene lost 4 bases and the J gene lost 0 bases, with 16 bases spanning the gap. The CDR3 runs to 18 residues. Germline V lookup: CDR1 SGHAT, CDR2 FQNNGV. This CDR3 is CASSSGGQISSGANVLTF. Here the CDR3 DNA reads TGTGCCAGCAGCTCTGGCGGACAGATTAGCTCTGGGGCCAACGTCCTGACTTTC.

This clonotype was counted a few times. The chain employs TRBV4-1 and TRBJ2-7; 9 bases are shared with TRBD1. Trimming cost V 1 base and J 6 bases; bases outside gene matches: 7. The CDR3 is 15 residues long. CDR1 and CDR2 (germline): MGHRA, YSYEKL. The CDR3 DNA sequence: TGCGCCAGCAGCCAAGGCGATGGGACAGGGAGCGAGCAGTACTTC. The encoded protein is CASSQGDGTGSEQYF.

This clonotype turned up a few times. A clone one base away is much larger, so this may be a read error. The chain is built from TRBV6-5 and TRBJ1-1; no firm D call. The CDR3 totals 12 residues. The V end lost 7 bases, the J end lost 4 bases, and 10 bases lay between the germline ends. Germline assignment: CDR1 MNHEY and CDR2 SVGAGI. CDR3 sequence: CASTSRRTEAFF. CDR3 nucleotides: TGTGCCAGCACCTCCAGACGCACTGAAGCTTTCTTT.

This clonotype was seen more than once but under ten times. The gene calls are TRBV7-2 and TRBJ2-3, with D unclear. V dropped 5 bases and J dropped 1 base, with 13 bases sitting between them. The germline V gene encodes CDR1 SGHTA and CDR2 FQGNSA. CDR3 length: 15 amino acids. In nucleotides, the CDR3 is TGTGCCAGCAGCCCCGCGGTCAGAGGCACAGATACGCAGTATTTT. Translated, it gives CASSPAVRGTDTQYF.

CDR3 protein: CSARGGGEWDEQYF. Here the CDR3 DNA reads TGCAGTGCCAGGGGCGGGGGGGAGTGGGACGAGCAGTACTTC. V gene TRBV20-1 combines with J gene TRBJ2-7; 9 nucleotides match TRBD2. Germline loops: CDR1 DFQATT, CDR2 SNEGSKA (reference sequence). The CDR3 extends over 14 amino acids. The trim removed 6 bases at V and 5 bases at J, leaving 11 bases unmatched.

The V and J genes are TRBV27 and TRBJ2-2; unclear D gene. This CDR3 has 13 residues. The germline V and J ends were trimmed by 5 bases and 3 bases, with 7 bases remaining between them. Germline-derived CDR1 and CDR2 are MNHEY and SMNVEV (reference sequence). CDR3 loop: CASSDTDTGELFF. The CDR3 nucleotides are TGTGCCAGCAGTGATACGGACACCGGGGAGCTGTTTTTT.

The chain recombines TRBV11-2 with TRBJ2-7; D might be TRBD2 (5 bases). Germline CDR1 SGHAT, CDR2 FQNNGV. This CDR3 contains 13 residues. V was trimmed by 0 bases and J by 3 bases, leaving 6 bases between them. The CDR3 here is CASSLDAGYEQYF. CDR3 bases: TGTGCCAGCAGCTTAGATGCGGGCTACGAGCAGTACTTC.

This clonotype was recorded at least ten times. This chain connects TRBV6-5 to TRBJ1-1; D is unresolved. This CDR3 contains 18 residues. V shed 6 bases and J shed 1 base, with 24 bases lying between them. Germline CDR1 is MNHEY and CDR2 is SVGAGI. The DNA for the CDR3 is TGTGCCAGCAGCTTCTATACTCCGGGCCAACTAACGAACACTGAAGCTTTCTTT. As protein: CASSFYTPGQLTNTEAFF.